This T cell receptor beta chain was recovered during a study of human T cells and chemical hapten exposure (TCRdb year 2021). Study-level background: For sensitization, 2% DPC in acetone was applied to a 2 cm by 2 cm area of upper inner arm skin. Throughout the study period of around 25 weeks, patients also received therapeutic DPC doses to the scalp every week. Patch testing on the upper back used Finn chambers containing 0.01% DPC, with scoring done after 6 days according to International Contact Dermatitis Research Group standards. Most of the patients in the cohort were female, and the cohort covered alopecia areata with under or over 50% scalp involvement, alopecia totalis and alopecia universalis. Libraries were combined into a pool for sequencing, and differences in TCR yield between samples came mainly from small differences in library volumes within the pool. This study followed changes in the peripheral blood TCR repertoire in vivo during primary and secondary sensitization of alopecia patients to the hapten diphenylcyclopropenone (DPC). Blood samples were taken from patients before sensitization (week 0) and at 2, 6 and about 24 weeks after DPC sensitization. Some 29 alopecia patients gave blood for TCR sequencing at one to four time points (pre-sensitization, 2, 6 and 24 weeks).

Preparation of the library involved RACE. The sequencer listed for this sample is NextSeq 500. Library preparation attached unique molecular identifiers to individual cDNA molecules for quantitative, reproducible TCR counting. Both TCR alpha and TCR beta chains were sequenced from each blood RNA sample. The paper's processing steps were these. A median of about 87,000 TCRs per sample was observed, with a range of about 20,000 to 700,000. The Decombinator software suite was used to annotate V, J and CDR3 in the TCR reads. For PS versus PT1 abundance plots, all samples were subsampled to the same number of TCRs (28,000). Expanded TCRs were defined as absent before sensitization and observed at least eight times at the 2-week time point. TCRdb passed the public sequencing reads through fastp at Q25 and MiXCR, retaining productive beta sequences. Each CDR3 protein appears once, grouped with its most common genes and DNA. The V and J calls reflect TCRdb's pipeline rather than the authors' work. The sample yields approximately 100,000 distinct CDR3 sequences; less than 10% were counted once. Approximately 3% of the sample comes from the top ten.

This clonotype showed up just a few times. The clone's antigen remains unknown. No clone much larger than this one lies a single base away; base qualities are absent. Taken from the germline V gene (reference sequence), the CDR1 and CDR2 loops are LNHDA and SQIVND. V was cut back by 3 bases and J by 3 bases, leaving a gap of 8 bases between them. Counted from cysteine to phenylalanine, this CDR3 has 14 amino acids. Only the CDR3 DNA stays, 42 bases, in frame from base 1. The sample's time point label, decoded: patch test 2, 6 weeks after DPC sensitization. In the paper's terms, the treatment or condition label means: therapeutic diphenylcyclopropenone sensitization with weekly scalp DPC. Blood at each patch-test visit was drawn before the patch test was applied. Patients were eligible if aged 18 to 70, diagnosed with alopecia and judged suitable for DPC therapy, and pregnant patients were excluded. Unfractionated whole blood was collected in Tempus Blood RNA tubes, and total RNA was extracted from that blood.

The full study reports these points: After repeated subsampling, the strength of the expansion versus patch-test correlation and the threshold at which it became significant changed. No change with DPC sensitization was found in the number of TCRs above 1 in 1000 frequency, and no evidence of global repertoire structure alterations was found. Expanded TCRs formed significantly more large CDR3 similarity clusters than pre-sensitization or healthy control sets, consistent with antigen-driven responses. Because all patients had alopecia, a presumed autoimmune disease, the immune response of the patients might differ from that of healthy individuals. Patch test score correlated positively with the number of PT1 expanded TCRs, reaching significance at thresholds 8, 16 and 32 but not at 4.

The sequence derives from a woman aged 40 to 55 with alopecia areata. Some clones in this sample may be carry-over from other donors' samples. This specimen consisted of whole blood, obtained in connection with sensitization to the hapten diphenylcyclopropenone (DPC). The chain joins TRBV19 to TRBJ1-4; a weak D assignment points to TRBD1 (5 bases agree). The DNA sequence is given as TGTGCCAGTAGTATGTGGGGCCCTAATGAAAAACTGTTTTTT. This gives the protein CASSMWGPNEKLFF. The CDR3 plus the reference TRBV19 and TRBJ1-4 genes for the other parts give the full variable domain: DGGITQSPKYLFRKEGQNVTLSCEQNLNHDAMYWYRQDPGQGLRLIYYSQIVNDFQKGDIAEGYSVSREKKESFPLTVTSAQKNPTAFYLCASSMWGPNEKLFFGSGTQLSVL.